Listed here are 13 T cell receptor beta chains from one sample, sequenced in a study of blood T cell repertoires in COVID-19. Some clones are missing from TCRdb's copy, which holds only in-frame ones; the method was immunoSEQ multiplex PCR. The table includes 150,000 to 200,000 clones, roughly four fifths detected once. The specimen sequenced was peripheral blood. These receptor sequences come from a man between 65 and 85 years old who had recovered from COVID-19.

This clone was observed once. The chain links TRBV4-1 to TRBJ2-7, with a possible D match to TRBD2 (5 bases). This CDR3 spans 15 amino acids. CDR1 and CDR2 (germline): MGHRA, YSYEKL. V dropped 1 base and J dropped 0 bases, with 10 bases sitting between them. DNA of the CDR3: TGCGCCAGCAGCCAAGTCATTAGCGACTCCTACGAGCAGTACTTC. It codes for CASSQVISDSYEQYF.

The chain has TRBV27 and TRBJ2-1; D might be TRBD2 (6 bases). Trimming pared 5 bases from V and 10 bases from J, leaving 18 bases between. The CDR3 sequence is 14 residues long. Per the germline V gene, CDR1 is MNHEY and CDR2 is SMNVEV (reference sequence). The CDR3 is CASSPVLSAGEQFF. DNA of the CDR3: TGTGCCAGCAGTCCCGTTCTGAGCGCGGGGGAGCAGTTCTTC.

This rearrangement joins TRBV6-2 or TRBV6-3 to TRBJ2-1; 10 bases map to TRBD2. Germline V CDR1 and CDR2: MNHEY, SVGEGT. CDR3 length equals 16 residues. With 1 base clipped from V and 8 bases from J, the junction kept 8 bases outside the gene matches. CDR3 in amino acids: CASSYFLAGVKDEQFF. CDR3 coding DNA: TGTGCCAGCAGTTACTTTCTAGCGGGAGTTAAGGATGAGCAGTTCTTC.

The CDR3 sequence is CASSRPAFETGELFF. CDR3 in DNA: TGTGCCAGCAGCCGCCCCGCCTTCGAGACCGGGGAGCTGTTTTTT. The genes are TRBV5-4 and TRBJ2-2; no clear D gene. The CDR3 loop spans 15 amino acids. The germline CDR1 and CDR2 sequences are SGHNT and YYREEE (reference sequence). V lost 4 bases, J lost 5 bases, and 15 bases lay in between.

The CDR3 here is CASRENRGQETQYF. CDR3 nucleotide sequence: TGTGCCAGCAGGGAGAACAGGGGACAAGAGACCCAGTACTTC. This rearrangement joins TRBV28 to TRBJ2-5, with 7 nucleotides matching TRBD1. The CDR3 length is 14 residues. V lost 6 bases to trimming and J lost 2 bases; unmatched junction nucleotides: 6. Per the germline V gene, CDR1 is MDHEN and CDR2 is SYDVKM.

The chain couples TRBV6-1 to TRBJ1-6; the D is unclear. This CDR3 contains 14 residues. V was pared by 0 bases and J by 6 bases, with 6 bases between. Germline-derived CDR1 and CDR2 are MNHNS and SASEGT. The CDR3 coding sequence is TGTGCCAGCAGTGAAGCGAGTTTTAATTCACCCCTCCACTTT. Amino acids: CASSEASFNSPLHF.

The rearrangement uses TRBV6-6 and TRBJ2-1; TRBD2 aligns across 10 bases. V shed 0 bases and J 8 bases; nucleotides not matched to a gene: 7. CDR1 and CDR2 from the germline V gene are MNHNY and SVGAGI (reference sequence). The CDR3 spans 16 residues. CDR3 residues: CASSYSLSSGSDEQFF. In DNA, the CDR3 is TGTGCCAGCAGTTACTCGTTGTCTAGCGGGAGCGATGAGCAGTTCTTC.

This chain links TRBV3-1 (or the pseudogene TRBV3-2) with TRBJ2-2; TRBD2 matches at 7 bases. The ends lost 4 bases at V and 3 bases at J; junction bases unmatched: 8. Germline V gene data show CDR1 as LGHDT and CDR2 as YNNKEL (reference sequence). The CDR3 length is 16 residues. CDR3 nucleotides: TGTGCCAGCAGCCCAGATAAAGCGGGGTACACCGGGGAGCTGTTTTTT. Its protein is CASSPDKAGYTGELFF.

CDR3 sequence reads: CASSQEIAIAAALTDTQYF. The CDR3 DNA is TGCGCCAGCAGCCAAGAAATTGCAATAGCGGCGGCCCTCACAGATACGCAGTATTTT. This rearrangement joins TRBV4-3 to TRBJ2-3; weak D call: TRBD2 (6 bases). The CDR3 is 19 amino acids. The V end lost 0 bases, the J end lost 2 bases, and 21 bases lay between the germline ends. Germline CDR1 reads LGHNA; CDR2 reads YSLEER.

V and J are TRBV24-1 and TRBJ2-1; the D gene is possibly TRBD2 (7 bases). Germline V lookup: CDR1 KGHDR, CDR2 SFDVKD. Deletions cut 8 bases from V and 6 bases from J, with 19 bases between. The length of the CDR3 is 15 residues. CDR3 in DNA: TGTGCCACCACCGAGGGGGGAGGGCCCAGCAATGAGCAGTTCTTC. Protein sequence: CATTEGGGPSNEQFF.

This chain connects TRBV28 to TRBJ2-7; TRBD1 agrees at 7 bases. Trimming at V came to 2 bases and at J to 6 bases, leaving 7 bases not matched to a gene. The CDR3 spans 14 residues. CDR1 MDHEN and CDR2 SYDVKM come from the germline V gene. The CDR3 sequence: CASSLPGGLSEQYF. CDR3 sequence (DNA): TGTGCCAGCAGTTTACCAGGGGGTTTATCCGAGCAGTACTTC.

Comments on this clone: In the same sample, other DNA sequences code for this CDR3. This chain joins TRBV28 and TRBJ1-2; 8 bases are shared with TRBD1. CDR3 length: 13 residues. The germline V gene encodes CDR1 MDHEN and CDR2 SYDVKM. Unmatched junction bases numbered 1, after V lost 3 bases and J lost 4 bases. The CDR3 nucleotides are TGTGCCAGCAGTTTTGGACAGGGCTATGGCTACACCTTC. It yields the protein CASSFGQGYGYTF.

The gene calls are TRBV4-3 and TRBJ1-1; the D is unclear. The CDR3 has 13 amino acids. Deletions cut 0 bases from V and 2 bases from J, with 4 bases between. Germline CDR1 reads LGHNA; CDR2 reads YSLEER. The CDR3 bases are TGCGCCAGCAGCCAAGATAGAAACACTGAAGCTTTCTTT. This encodes CASSQDRNTEAFF.